The present TCR beta chain was sequenced within a study of T cells in localized non-small cell lung cancer. Profiled with immunoSEQ multiplex PCR; TCRdb holds only in-frame clones, not every one. The data hold tens of thousands of clones, with 80% to 90% observed a single time. Study outcomes and limitations: Greater blood T cell density accompanied longer overall survival.

Losses at the gene ends were 5 bases for V and 0 bases for J; bases not matched to a gene: 4. Germline CDR1 and CDR2: MNHEY and SVGAGI. The CDR3 has 15 amino acids. On this clone itself: Its specificity is not known.

The source is a female donor at least 60 years old with stage I lung adenocarcinoma. The sequencing here drew on peripheral blood, taken before any cancer treatment. This sequence joins TRBV6-5 and TRBJ1-1; the match to TRBD1 covers 9 bases. DNA of the CDR3: TGTGCCAGCAGTACACAGGGGGCGATGAACACTGAAGCTTTCTTT. It encodes CASSTQGAMNTEAFF.